Detailed here is one TCR beta chain. Other nucleotide sequences from this sample produce the same CDR3. Germline CDR1 reads SGDLS; CDR2 reads YYNGEE. The CDR3 is 14 residues long. Trimming at V came to 0 bases and at J to 5 bases, leaving 2 bases not matched to a gene. In the original workflow: Scientists estimated how many nucleated cells there were by amplifying reference gene primers. Measured with immunoSEQ multiplex PCR; TCRdb has only the in-frame clones, and not every one. Clonal size and the V and J genes are those of that table, whereas D and trimming came from the DNA. The data show 200,000 or so clones, roughly nine tenths seen once. The data originate from a study of blood T cell repertoires in COVID-19. Turning to the study itself: Researchers got acute and convalescent COVID-19 samples from the United States, Italy and Spain. PBMCs, B-cell-depleted T cells, or T cells were the source of the cDNA or gDNA that made up the material.

The sequencing sample was made of peripheral blood. The clonotype comes from a woman in her seventies with acute or convalescent COVID-19. This chain joins TRBV9 and TRBJ2-1; 7 bases are a match to TRBD2. The CDR3 loop is CASSVASGNNEQFF. For the CDR3, the DNA is TGTGCCAGCAGCGTAGCTAGCGGAAACAATGAGCAGTTCTTC.